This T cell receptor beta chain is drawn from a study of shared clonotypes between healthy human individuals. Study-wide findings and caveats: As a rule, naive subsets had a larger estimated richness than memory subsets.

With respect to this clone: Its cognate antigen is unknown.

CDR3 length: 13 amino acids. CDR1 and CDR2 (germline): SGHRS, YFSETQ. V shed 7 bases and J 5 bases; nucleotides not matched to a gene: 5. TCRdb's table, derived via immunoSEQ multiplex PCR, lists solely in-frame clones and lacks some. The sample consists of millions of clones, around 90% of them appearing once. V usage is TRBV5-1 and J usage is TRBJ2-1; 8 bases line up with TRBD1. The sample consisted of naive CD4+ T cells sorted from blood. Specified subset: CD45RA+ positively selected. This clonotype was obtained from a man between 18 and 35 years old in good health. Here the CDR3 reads CASGSTGDNEQFF. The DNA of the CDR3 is TGCGCCAGCGGATCGACAGGGGACAATGAGCAGTTCTTC. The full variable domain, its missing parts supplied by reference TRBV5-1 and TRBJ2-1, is KAGVTQTPRYLIKTRGQQVTLSCSPISGHRSVSWYQQTPGQGLQFLFEYFSETQRNKGNFPGRFSGRQFSNSRSEMNVSTLELGDSALYLCASGSTGDNEQFFGPGTRLTVL.